This T cell receptor beta chain was observed in a study of a mutant IDH1 vaccine in newly diagnosed glioma. Across the whole study: Vaccinations were initiated 4-6 weeks following radiotherapy alone, or were given together with temozolomide cycles.

Time point here: week 23, last vaccination. Vaccination comprised doses that each held 300 ug of mutant IDH1 20-mer peptide, plus topical imiquimod. Concerning this clone: Its target is not known.

Trimming left V 7 bases short and J 2 bases short, with 4 bases between. The CDR3 spans 11 residues. CDR1 and CDR2 from the germline V gene are SGHTA and FQGNSA. Repertoires were generated with immunoSEQ multiplex PCR, while TCRdb's copy carries only in-frame clones and drops some. Counted here are tens of thousands of clones, about 76% occurring once; the ten biggest clones make up 4% to 6.5%. The gene calls are TRBV7-2 and TRBJ2-3; D is uncertain. This material consisted of PBMCs, taken from a glioma patient whose treatment included an IDH1 peptide vaccine. The TCR was taken from a man in his fifties with glioma. The chain's CDR3 is CASTLTDTQYF. CDR3 in DNA: TGTGCCAGCACCCTCACAGATACGCAGTATTTT.